A selection of T cell receptor beta chains follows, all from one sample in a study of OX40 agonist ivuxolimab in advanced cancers. TCRdb keeps only in-frame clones here, not all; method: immunoSEQ multiplex PCR. Altogether under 6,500 clones are present, about 70% being singletons, with the ten largest covering about 69%. The material was CD4+ or CD8+ T cells sorted from blood, obtained in a trial of the OX40 agonist ivuxolimab. The receptors here all came from an adult with an advanced solid tumor such as melanoma, head and neck, liver or kidney cancer. Each CDR3 is given with its conserved first and last residue. Fields, in order: clone size, J gene, V gene, D gene, CDR3 protein, CDR3 DNA. A D gene is named only where the DNA matches it firmly. Expanded clones are given a class, and other clones once, few, many or no size at all.

clone size: once
J gene: TRBJ2-7
V gene: TRBV6-5
D gene: NA
CDR3 protein: CASSAGAISYEQYF
CDR3 DNA: TGTGCCAGCAGTGCCGGGGCCATCTCCTACGAGCAGTACTTC

clone size: NA
J gene: TRBJ2-7
V gene: TRBV4-3
D gene: TRBD1
CDR3 protein: CASSQEQGFGEQYF
CDR3 DNA: TGCGCCAGCAGCCAAGAACAGGGGTTCGGCGAGCAGTACTTC

clone size: NA
J gene: TRBJ2-7
V gene: TRBV6-5
D gene: TRBD1
CDR3 protein: CASSYGDRRGEQYF
CDR3 DNA: TGTGCCAGCAGTTACGGGGACAGGAGGGGCGAGCAGTACTTC

clone size: NA
J gene: TRBJ1-1
V gene: TRBV7-2
D gene: NA
CDR3 protein: CASSLVSGSPEAFF
CDR3 DNA: TGTGCCAGCAGCTTAGTCTCGGGCAGCCCTGAAGCTTTCTTT

clone size: NA
J gene: TRBJ2-2
V gene: TRBV4-1
D gene: NA
CDR3 protein: CASSQVQGTGELFF
CDR3 DNA: TGCGCCAGCAGCCAAGTACAGGGCACCGGGGAGCTGTTTTTT

clone size: NA
J gene: TRBJ1-2
V gene: TRBV14
D gene: NA
CDR3 protein: CASSSQIYGYTF
CDR3 DNA: TGTGCCAGCAGCTCCCAGATCTATGGCTACACCTTC

clone size: NA
J gene: TRBJ1-1
V gene: TRBV19
D gene: TRBD1
CDR3 protein: CASSAKDRTNTEAFF
CDR3 DNA: TGTGCCAGTAGTGCAAAGGACAGGACCAACACTGAAGCTTTCTTT

clone size: NA
J gene: TRBJ1-1
V gene: TRBV18
D gene: TRBD1
CDR3 protein: CASLRADRGLNTEAFF
CDR3 DNA: TGTGCCAGCCTACGCGCGGACAGGGGTCTGAACACTGAAGCTTTCTTT

clone size: NA
J gene: TRBJ2-7
V gene: TRBV2
D gene: NA
CDR3 protein: CASSVGTGASYEQYF
CDR3 DNA: TGTGCCAGCAGTGTGGGGACGGGGGCCTCCTACGAGCAGTACTTC

clone size: once
J gene: TRBJ2-1
V gene: TRBV7-2
D gene: NA
CDR3 protein: CASSLSHRPHNEQFF
CDR3 DNA: TGTGCCAGCAGCTTATCGCATCGGCCTCACAATGAGCAGTTCTTC

clone size: NA
J gene: TRBJ1-3
V gene: TRBV7-8
D gene: TRBD1
CDR3 protein: CASSLLGQGGNTIYF
CDR3 DNA: TGTGCCAGCAGCTTATTGGGACAGGGAGGAAACACCATATATTTT

clone size: few
J gene: TRBJ1-5
V gene: TRBV7-9
D gene: TRBD1
CDR3 protein: CASSLSDRVGHQPQHF
CDR3 DNA: TGTGCCAGCAGCTTATCCGACAGGGTGGGGCATCAGCCCCAGCATTTT